Following are 21 T cell receptor beta chains from one sample sequenced in a study of blood T cell repertoires in COVID-19. Using immunoSEQ multiplex PCR, the repertoire was profiled, and TCRdb retains in-frame clones only, with some absent. Of roughly 280,000 clones in the sample, 75% to 90% were seen once. The material sequenced was peripheral blood. These receptors originate from a woman aged 70-85 years with acute or convalescent COVID-19.

The chain has TRBV18 and TRBJ1-4; TRBD1 is a possible D gene (5 bases). The germline V gene encodes CDR1 KGHSH and CDR2 LQKENI. This CDR3 spans 17 amino acids. The V end lost 1 base, the J end lost 0 bases, and 12 bases lay between the germline ends. CDR3 sequence: CASSPLGSGATNEKLFF. CDR3 nucleotides: TGTGCCAGCTCACCACTTGGATCGGGGGCAACTAATGAAAAACTGTTTTTT.

This rearrangement joins TRBV5-1 to TRBJ1-1; 8 bases fit TRBD1. Germline V gene sequence: CDR1 SGHRS, CDR2 YFSETQ. The J segment lost 0 bases and the V segment lost 0 bases, leaving 1 base of the junction unmatched. This CDR3 has 15 amino acids. Here the CDR3 reads CASSLEQGVNTEAFF. CDR3 bases: TGCGCCAGCAGCTTGGAACAGGGGGTGAACACTGAAGCTTTCTTT.

The CDR3 loop reads CASSVGTRSTDTQYF. DNA for the CDR3: TGTGCCAGCAGCGTCGGGACTAGGAGCACAGATACGCAGTATTTT. The chain couples TRBV3-1 (or the pseudogene TRBV3-2) to TRBJ2-3; 8 bases map to TRBD2. CDR1 is LGHDT and CDR2 is YNNKEL in the germline V gene (reference sequence). Germline trimming cut 5 bases from V and 0 bases from J; bases unmatched to any gene: 4. The CDR3 loop spans 15 amino acids.

This chain joins TRBV10-3 and TRBJ2-2; the D is unclear. There are 13 residues in the CDR3. V was shortened by 0 bases and J by 4 bases, with 3 bases between the two germline ends. The germline V gene encodes CDR1 ENHRY and CDR2 SYGVKD. CDR3 protein: CAISESSTGELFF. In nucleotides, the CDR3 is TGTGCCATCAGTGAGTCTAGCACCGGGGAGCTGTTTTTT.

This clone came up once. The CDR3 DNA reads as TGTGCCAGCAGCCGCGGACAGGGGAAGTGGTATGGCTACACCTTC. It translates to CASSRGQGKWYGYTF. V gene TRBV14 combines with J gene TRBJ1-2; 9 bases are shared with TRBD1. The germline V gene has CDR1 SGHDN and CDR2 FVKESK. This CDR3 region has 15 residues. Trimming took 4 bases from V and 5 from J; bases not matched to a gene: 8.

V is TRBV6-1 and J is TRBJ1-5; possible D gene TRBD1, 6 bases. Germline CDR1 MNHNS, CDR2 SASEGT. The CDR3 sequence is 14 residues long. V was pared by 0 bases and J by 4 bases, with 7 bases between. The CDR3 loop is CASSEADSNQPQHF. The CDR3 bases are TGTGCCAGCAGTGAAGCGGACAGTAATCAGCCCCAGCATTTT.

The V gene is TRBV4-1, the J gene TRBJ1-5, with D tentatively TRBD1 (5 bases). CDR3 size: 15 residues. From germline, CDR1 is MGHRA and CDR2 YSYEKL. The germline V and J ends were trimmed by 4 bases and 7 bases, with 17 bases remaining between them. The CDR3 DNA reads as TGCGCCAGCAGCCCCCGGGGAGGGGATAAGCAGCCCCAGCATTTT. Amino acids: CASSPRGGDKQPQHF.

This rearrangement joins TRBV15 to TRBJ2-7; maybe TRBD2 (5 bases). CDR1 and CDR2 (germline): LNHNV, YYDKDF (reference sequence). The V gene lost 5 bases and the J gene lost 0 bases, with 17 bases spanning the gap. This CDR3 spans 16 amino acids. CDR3 sequence (DNA): TGTGCCACCAGCCCTCGCGAGGGAGCGTTCTCCTACGAGCAGTACTTC. It yields the protein CATSPREGAFSYEQYF.

This clone was detected only a few times. This sequence joins TRBV2 and TRBJ1-1; D unclear. The V gene's germline CDR1 is SNHLY and CDR2 FYNNEI. CDR3 size: 13 residues. Trimming removed 7 bases from V and 1 base from J, with 10 bases in between. CDR3 bases: TGTGCCAGCATTCGCAGTTCGAACACTGAAGCTTTCTTT. Protein: CASIRSSNTEAFF.

This chain links TRBV27 with TRBJ1-6; the D gene is possibly TRBD1 (6 bases). This CDR3 region has 15 residues. Per germline, CDR1 MNHEY and CDR2 SMNVEV (reference sequence). Trimming stripped 6 bases from V and 2 bases from J, with 11 bases between. In nucleotides, the CDR3 is TGTGCCAGCAGAAGGGGGGGAACCTATAATTCACCCCTCCACTTT. Translation gives CASRRGGTYNSPLHF.

This chain connects TRBV30 to TRBJ1-2; D is unclear. Trimming shortened V by 3 bases and J by 3 bases, and 5 bases separated the two germline ends. CDR1 is GTSNPN, CDR2 SVGIG, per germline (reference sequence). This CDR3 is built from 11 residues. The CDR3 protein is CAWSRDYGYTF. As DNA, the CDR3 is TGTGCCTGGAGCCGGGACTATGGCTACACCTTC.

This chain connects TRBV4-2 to TRBJ2-2; D is undetermined. The germline V and J ends were trimmed by 4 bases and 2 bases, with 11 bases remaining between them. CDR3 length equals 15 residues. The germline V gene has CDR1 LGHNA and CDR2 YNFKEQ. The CDR3 nucleotides read TGTGCCAGCAGCCCCTCCGTCAGAAACACCGGGGAGCTGTTTTTT. Protein: CASSPSVRNTGELFF.

The chain couples TRBV18 to TRBJ1-3; D is unresolved. Germline CDR1 reads KGHSH; CDR2 reads LQKENI. The V end lost 3 bases, the J end lost 8 bases, and 14 bases lay between the germline ends. The CDR3 runs 14 residues. The CDR3 sequence: CASSPGGSQDTIYF. CDR3 DNA: TGTGCCAGCTCACCTGGAGGGAGCCAAGACACCATATATTTT.

The chain has TRBV30 and TRBJ2-3, with D possibly being TRBD2 (6 bases). Germline-derived CDR1 and CDR2 are GTSNPN and SVGIG (reference sequence). V gave up 3 bases and J gave up 8 bases, with 9 bases separating them. The CDR3 totals 11 residues. CDR3 residues: CAWREGPTQYF. The DNA for the CDR3 is TGTGCCTGGAGGGAGGGGCCTACGCAGTATTTT.

The rearrangement uses TRBV10-3 and TRBJ1-2; 9 bases align to TRBD1. V gave up 7 bases and J gave up 3 bases; unmatched junction bases: 6. The CDR3 spans 14 residues. Germline CDR1 reads ENHRY; CDR2 reads SYGVKD. In DNA, the CDR3 is TGTGCCATCACCCGGACAGGGGTAGACTATGGCTACACCTTC. It is translated as CAITRTGVDYGYTF.

This clone showed up just once. The chain has TRBV9 and TRBJ1-2, with 7 bases that match TRBD1. V shed 3 bases, J shed 5 bases, and the junction held 7 bases outside the gene matches. Per germline, CDR1 SGDLS and CDR2 YYNGEE. The CDR3 runs to 14 residues. CDR3 protein: CASSGSGTVYGYTF. In DNA form, the CDR3 reads TGTGCCAGCAGCGGCTCCGGGACAGTTTATGGCTACACCTTC.

The chain joins TRBV5-1 to TRBJ1-5; unclear D gene. CDR1 and CDR2 from the germline V gene are SGHRS and YFSETQ. The CDR3 has 15 residues. V lost 4 bases and J lost 1, with 12 bases in between. CDR3 region: CASSASPGSNQPQHF. In DNA form, the CDR3 reads TGCGCCAGCAGCGCGTCCCCGGGGAGCAATCAGCCCCAGCATTTT.

The chain links TRBV5-1 to TRBJ2-7; a weak D match, TRBD2 (5 bases). Per the germline V gene, CDR1 is SGHRS and CDR2 is YFSETQ. V lost 3 bases and J 3 bases, leaving 7 bases between the germline ends. The CDR3 is 12 amino acids. CDR3 DNA sequence: TGCGCCAGCAGCTATGAGGGCTACGAGCAGTACTTC. Translation gives CASSYEGYEQYF.

For the CDR3, the DNA is TGCGCCAGCAGCCAAGGCGGTACAGGTCGGAGCTATGGCTACACCTTC. Translating it yields CASSQGGTGRSYGYTF. The chain uses TRBV4-1 and TRBJ1-2; the D gene is possibly TRBD1 (5 bases). The V gene lost 1 base and the J gene lost 4 bases, with 16 bases spanning the gap. Germline CDR1 is MGHRA and CDR2 is YSYEKL. The length of the CDR3 is 16 residues.

The genes are TRBV5-4 and TRBJ1-4, with TRBD1 matching 8 bases. Germline values: CDR1 SGHNT, CDR2 YYREEE (reference sequence). V was clipped by 0 bases and J by 1 base; unmatched bases: 2. The CDR3 extends over 16 amino acids. CDR3 protein: CASSLARGRTNEKLFF. As DNA, the CDR3 is TGTGCCAGCAGCTTGGCCAGGGGGCGAACTAATGAAAAACTGTTTTTT. The variable domain in full, completed from reference TRBV5-4 and TRBJ1-4, reads ETGVTQSPTHLIKTRGQQVTLRCSSQSGHNTVSWYQQALGQGPQFIFQYYREEENGRGNFPPRFSGLQFPNYSSELNVNALELDDSALYLCASSLARGRTNEKLFFGSGTQLSVL.

This clone was recorded a few times. CDR3 DNA: TGTGCCAGCAGCCAGGGAGGGACAGGTGCCCAGCCCCAGCATTTT. Encoded protein: CASSQGGTGAQPQHF. This rearrangement joins TRBV14 to TRBJ1-5, with 8 bases aligning to TRBD1. CDR1 is SGHDN and CDR2 is FVKESK in the germline V gene. The CDR3 has 15 residues. Unmatched junction bases numbered 8, after V lost 3 bases and J lost 7 bases.